Below are 20 T cell receptor beta chains sequenced from a single sample in a study of T cells after yellow fever vaccination. Via MiXCR, TCRdb re-called the 5' RACE reads, giving one row per CDR3 protein. Of about 130,000 distinct CDR3 sequences in the sample, 7.5% to 10% were seen once. The sample in question was CD8+ T cells sorted from PBMCs, obtained on the day of the yellow fever booster vaccination. These receptors came from a man between 18 and 29 years old who received the YFV17D yellow fever vaccine.

In its sample, this clonotype was seen a few times. The gene calls are TRBV7-6 and TRBJ1-1; no definite D call. Trimming pared 4 bases from V and 1 base from J, leaving 16 bases between. This CDR3 contains 16 residues. CDR1 and CDR2 (germline): SGHVS, FNYEAQ. The CDR3 nucleotides read TGTGCCAGCAGCTCCTACGACTCCCGATCGAACACTGAAGCTTTCTTT. Translation gives CASSSYDSRSNTEAFF.

The chain carries TRBV20-1 and TRBJ2-7, with TRBD2 matching over 8 bases. The CDR3 runs to 15 residues. Germline V gene lookup returns CDR1 DFQATT and CDR2 SNEGSKA (reference sequence). V gave up 5 bases and J gave up 0 bases; unmatched junction bases: 9. The CDR3 bases are TGCAGTGCTTGGTCTCTAGCGGGCGGCTCCTACGAGCAGTACTTC. Its translation is CSAWSLAGGSYEQYF.

The rearrangement uses TRBV18 and TRBJ2-7; TRBD1 might be the D (6 bases). Trimming took 3 bases from V and 1 from J, leaving 7 bases between them. The CDR3 runs to 13 residues. From germline, CDR1 is KGHSH and CDR2 LQKENI. In DNA, the CDR3 is TGTGCCAGCTCACCGGACAGATCCTACGAGCAGTACTTC. Its translation is CASSPDRSYEQYF. Using reference TRBV18 and TRBJ2-7 for the parts outside the CDR3, the full variable domain is NAGVMQNPRHLVRRRGQEARLRCSPMKGHSHVYWYRQLPEEGLKFMVYLQKENIIDESGMPKERFSAEFPKEGPSILRIQQVVRGDSAAYFCASSPDRSYEQYFGPGTRLTVT.

In its sample, this clonotype was seen a few times. The gene calls are TRBV20-1 and TRBJ2-5; TRBD2 is a possible D gene (6 bases). Germline V gene data show CDR1 as DFQATT and CDR2 as SNEGSKA (reference sequence). V was clipped by 3 bases and J by 3 bases, with 11 bases between them. The CDR3 has 13 amino acids. The CDR3, as DNA: TGCAGTGCTAGGTACACGGGGGAAGAGACCCAGTACTTC. Protein product: CSARYTGEETQYF.

The V gene is TRBV7-9, the J gene TRBJ2-6; no definite D call. The V end lost 4 bases, the J end lost 0 bases, and 19 bases lay between the germline ends. Germline V gives CDR1 SEHNR, CDR2 FQNEAQ (reference sequence). The CDR3 spans 19 residues. The CDR3: CASSSTVHRKISGANVLTF. CDR3 DNA: TGTGCCAGCAGCTCGACTGTGCATCGTAAGATCTCTGGGGCCAACGTCCTGACTTTC.

The V and J genes are TRBV6-5 and TRBJ1-2, with D perhaps matching TRBD1 (6 bases). Germline CDR1 reads MNHEY; CDR2 reads SVGAGI. The V end was cut by 0 bases, the J end by 6 bases, with 11 bases between. The CDR3 sequence is 14 residues long. CDR3 nucleotide sequence: TGTGCCAGCAGTTACTCCGGACAGCCGGATGGCTACACCTTC. This sequence encodes CASSYSGQPDGYTF.

There are many counts of this clonotype. The rearrangement uses TRBV12-3 or TRBV12-4 and TRBJ2-7; tentatively, D is TRBD1 (6 bases). The V end was cut by 4 bases, the J end by 4 bases, with 11 bases between. The CDR3 spans 13 residues. The CDR3 region has the DNA TGTGCCAGCAGTTCAGGGGTAGGGTACGAGCAGTACTTC. Residues: CASSSGVGYEQYF.

The chain recombines TRBV19 with TRBJ1-4; no reliable D call. Germline V lookup: CDR1 LNHDA, CDR2 SQIVND (reference sequence). The CDR3 contains 16 residues. Trimming left V 5 bases short and J 5 bases short, with 18 bases between. CDR3: CASSFDSASKNEKLFF. The CDR3 region has the DNA TGTGCCAGTAGTTTCGATTCGGCAAGTAAGAATGAAAAACTGTTTTTT.

The rearrangement uses TRBV6-6 and TRBJ2-7; no clear D gene. Germline values: CDR1 MNHNY, CDR2 SVGAGI (reference sequence). This CDR3 region has 14 residues. The germline V and J ends were trimmed by 3 bases and 2 bases, with 11 bases remaining between them. CDR3 region: CASSYNEATYEQYF. In DNA, the CDR3 is TGTGCCAGCAGTTATAACGAGGCAACCTACGAGCAGTACTTC.

This clonotype was found a few times. The chain combines TRBV4-1 with TRBJ2-2; 7 bases line up with TRBD1. Germline CDR1 is MGHRA and CDR2 is YSYEKL. The CDR3 length is 16 residues. Losses at the gene ends were 6 bases for V and 0 bases for J; bases not matched to a gene: 7. The CDR3 DNA reads as TGCGCCAGCAGTCCCTCCGGGACAGCGAACACCGGGGAGCTGTTTTTT. This sequence encodes CASSPSGTANTGELFF.

This clonotype was observed a handful of times. The chain uses TRBV14 and TRBJ1-4, with D possibly being TRBD1 (6 bases). This CDR3 contains 14 residues. With 3 bases removed from V and 8 bases from J, the gap between germline ends came to 13 bases. Germline CDR1 SGHDN, CDR2 FVKESK. The CDR3 bases are TGTGCCAGCAGCCATACAGGGCCGAGGGAAAAACTGTTTTTT. Protein: CASSHTGPREKLFF.

This clonotype came up a few times. This chain uses TRBV7-2 with TRBJ2-7, with TRBD2 matching over 11 bases. Unmatched junction bases numbered 13, after V lost 5 bases and J lost 7 bases. This CDR3 spans 16 amino acids. The germline gives CDR1 SGHTA, CDR2 FQGNSA. The CDR3 DNA reads TGTGCCAGCAGCCCTCGACTAGCGGGGAATTTGAGGGAGCAGTACTTC. Its translation is CASSPRLAGNLREQYF.

The chain is built from TRBV19 and TRBJ1-5, with D maybe TRBD1 (5 bases). V lost 4 bases and J 2 bases, leaving 6 bases between the germline ends. The germline CDR1 and CDR2 sequences are LNHDA and SQIVND (reference sequence). CDR3 size: 13 residues. CDR3 loop: CASSRGGNQPQHF. The CDR3 DNA reads as TGTGCCAGTAGTAGAGGGGGCAATCAGCCCCAGCATTTT.

This chain links TRBV7-8 with TRBJ1-6, with D uncertain. V was pared by 5 bases and J by 8 bases, with 16 bases between. Per the germline V gene, CDR1 is SGHVS and CDR2 is FQNEAQ. This CDR3 contains 15 residues. The CDR3 DNA is TGTGCCAGCAGCCACTACCTCGATGTGGATTCACCCCTCCACTTT. This codes for CASSHYLDVDSPLHF. The whole variable domain, filled in from reference TRBV7-8 and TRBJ1-6, reads GAGVSQSPRYKVAKRGQDVALRCDPISGHVSLFWYQQALGQGPEFLTYFQNEAQLDKSGLPSDRFFAERPEGSVSTLKIQRTQQEDSAVYLCASSHYLDVDSPLHFGNGTRLTVT.

Notes on this clonotype: A clone one base away is much larger, so this may be a read error. V and J are TRBV6-2 or TRBV6-3 and TRBJ2-5; no reliable D call. Trimming pared 5 bases from V and 4 bases from J, leaving 11 bases between. Germline assignment: CDR1 MNHEY and CDR2 SVGEGT. The CDR3 is 13 amino acids. The CDR3 sequence: CASSPDEIETQYF. The CDR3 region has the DNA TGTGCCAGCAGTCCGGACGAAATAGAGACCCAGTACTTC.

This clonotype was picked up many times. V and J are TRBV28 and TRBJ1-5; no definite D call. V lost 3 bases to trimming and J lost 0 bases, with 6 bases between them. The CDR3 runs 14 residues. The germline gives CDR1 MDHEN, CDR2 SYDVKM. CDR3 residues: CASSFAGSNQPQHF. CDR3 nucleotide sequence: TGTGCCAGCAGTTTCGCGGGTAGCAATCAGCCCCAGCATTTT. Full variable domain (remainder filled in from reference TRBV28 and TRBJ1-5): DVKVTQSSRYLVKRTGEKVFLECVQDMDHENMFWYRQDPGLGLRLIYFSYDVKMKEKGDIPEGYSVSREKKERFSLILESASTNQTSMYLCASSFAGSNQPQHFGDGTRLSIL.

This clonotype was seen many times. V usage is TRBV6-1 and J usage is TRBJ2-7; TRBD1 matches at 9 bases. Germline trimming cut 5 bases from V and 3 bases from J; bases unmatched to any gene: 8. The germline gives CDR1 MNHNS, CDR2 SASEGT. The CDR3 runs to 15 residues. The CDR3 DNA reads as TGTGCCAGCAGTCCGCCCCGGGACAGGGACTACGAGCAGTACTTC. It is translated as CASSPPRDRDYEQYF.

This sequence joins TRBV7-9 and TRBJ1-6, with 7 bases fitting TRBD1. The J segment lost 5 bases and the V segment lost 5 bases, leaving 6 bases of the junction unmatched. CDR3 length equals 15 residues. Germline assignment: CDR1 SEHNR and CDR2 FQNEAQ (reference sequence). The CDR3 DNA is TGTGCCAGCAGCCCGACAGGGCGGAATAATTCACCCCTCCACTTT. Its protein product is CASSPTGRNNSPLHF.

The chain joins TRBV6-6 to TRBJ1-2; the D gene is possibly TRBD1 (5 bases). This CDR3 contains 16 residues. The germline V gene has CDR1 MNHNY and CDR2 SVGAGI (reference sequence). V was shortened by 1 base and J by 2 bases, with 14 bases between the two germline ends. The CDR3 loop is CASSYFSDGGNYGYTF. The CDR3 coding sequence is TGTGCCAGCAGTTACTTTTCAGATGGGGGGAACTATGGCTACACCTTC.

V usage is TRBV7-2 and J usage is TRBJ1-5, with 7 bases matching TRBD1. The CDR3 runs 16 residues. The germline CDR1 and CDR2 sequences are SGHTA and FQGNSA. V shed 0 bases, J shed 3 bases, and the junction held 5 bases outside the gene matches. CDR3: CASSLALTGPNQPQHF. The CDR3 bases are TGTGCCAGCAGCTTAGCACTGACAGGGCCCAATCAGCCCCAGCATTTT.